This TCR beta chain is from a study of cytomegalovirus exposure and HLA in healthy donors (dated by TCRdb to the late 2010s). With respect to the entire study: According to an earlier analysis of 450 to 650 of the donors, 150 million to 200 million T cells yielded some 110 million unique TCR beta sequences and about 280 Gb of sequence data. Donor age, sex, ethnicity and CMV serostatus were compiled alongside the repertoire data. Roughly 300 gigabases of sequencing data and roughly 90 million unique TCR sequences were included in an early release covering roughly 700 HLA-typed donors. Four or five DR-DQ haplotypes were handled as single units for association and clustering, since linkage in the cohort was strong. Along with the approximately 700-subject first cohort, a separate validation cohort of over a hundred different subjects was used. Of the approximately 400 genotyped donors, 65% to 90% fell in the genetic ancestry cluster associated with self-reported Caucasian donors. To predict cytomegalovirus infection status, the study brought together high-throughput TCR immunosequencing, statistical association of individual TCRs with disease status, and machine learning. Rather than drawing on any new phenotypic data, the later analysis identified candidate immune exposures from TCR beta sequences and the way those sequences occurred across donors. The T cell repertoires of several hundred subjects were profiled by immunosequencing and related to cytomegalovirus serostatus. The number of typed donors differed by locus: about 620-640 for A, B, C, DRB1 and DQB1; some 500 for DQA1; 606 for DPA1; and around 470 for DPB1. An earlier analysis of 587 of the donors used high-throughput TCR beta sequencing to judge whether each TCR beta V gene segment behaved as functional or pseudogenic. Every repertoire in the discovery cohort had been generated on one and the same sequencing platform. A later analysis re-examined previously published TCR beta repertoires from more than 600 donors and added high-resolution HLA genotyping to investigate patterns of TCR occurrence. In a later genetic analysis, genome-wide SNP genotypes for about three fifths of the 666 donors were used, and that subset was treated as a discovery cohort. Both class I and class II loci were covered by HLA typing, at four-digit resolution. The aim of the study was to test whether cataloging public T cell receptors could identify signatures of past pathogen exposure. Among some 400 genotyped donors of the cohort, an average of around 250,000 unique TCR beta nucleotide sequences was sequenced per donor, of which 15% to 20% were non-productive.

The library was obtained by the immunoSEQ multiplex PCR assay. For the multiplex PCR, a mixture combining 60 forward primers for TCR Vbeta segments and 13 reverse primers for TCR Jbeta segments was used. A multiplex PCR assay on genomic DNA amplified the CDR3 region of rearranged TCR beta genes. The amplified TCR beta libraries were sequenced on the Illumina HiSeq System as 87-base-pair reads. As for the original processing: A later analysis tallied 80 million to 95 million unique TCR beta chains across the 700 or so repertoires, and approximately 12 million of those chains were shared by two or more donors. Raw reads were error-corrected and collapsed into unique sequences by a nearest-neighbor algorithm in which closely related sequences were merged to remove PCR and sequencing errors. CDR3 sequences were aligned to IMGT reference sequences to assign V, D and J gene segments. For a sequence to be retained, a match of at least six nucleotides was required to both a V gene segment and a J gene segment. Rearrangements were called productive when the CDR3 lacked stop codons and stayed in frame with V and J; all others were non-productive. Following IMGT convention, CDR3 was defined as the stretch from the second conserved V-encoded cysteine up to the conserved J-encoded phenylalanine. The earlier analysis of roughly 590 of the donors excluded any sequence lacking an unambiguous match to a single V gene segment. An earlier analysis of a few hundred of the donors called V segments functional above 56.7% productive rearrangements and segregating when the between-donor standard deviation exceeded 5%. A statistical classification framework was built for diagnosing cytomegalovirus status from the catalog of TCR beta chain sequences. In a later analysis, V and J genes were assigned by comparing TCR nucleotide sequences against IMGT/GENE-DB human TR gene sequences. In a later analysis, CDR3 sequences and most-parsimonious VDJ recombination scenarios were assigned using the TCRdist pipeline. In a later analysis, each TCR beta chain was defined by its CDR3 amino acid sequence together with its V-gene family, and reads lacking a unique V-gene family were excluded. A later analysis removed 500 to 600 highly shared, low-generation-probability nucleotide sequences to deal with suspected cross-contamination and a sequencing artifact. For each public chain, a later analysis derived a clonal expansion index from normalized ranks of inferred template counts within each repertoire. In a later analysis, generation probabilities were computed with a VDJ recombination model fitted to out-of-frame rearrangements, and the resulting probabilities were checked against IGoR. Hypergeometric tests were used in a later analysis to score TCR-TCR, TCR-HLA and TCR-CMV co-occurrence, with a repertoire-size bias correction applied to the TCR pairs. To estimate false discovery rates, a later analysis permuted the HLA or CMV assignments 20 times. In a later analysis, co-occurring TCRs were grouped using DBSCAN, with TCRdist sequence similarity added in when clustering inside HLA-allele-positive subsets. Repertoires with fewer than 30,000 or more than 120,000 public chains were left out of co-occurrence clustering, as were about 5 repertoires with anomalous nucleotide sharing. Here the immuneACCESS table is served through TCRdb, limited to in-frame sequences with V and J called. Missing clones are a known gap in these copies; in checked studies unresolved V genes cover under half, and the rest lacks a known reason. Clone size and V and J calls were adopted from that table, with D and trimming inferred from the DNA. This sample lists about 140,000 clones; about four fifths were detected once. The ten largest clonotypes hold 3% to 3.5% of the sample.

The paper as a whole reports these results and caveats: CMV serostatus was the only immune exposure information available for the cohort. In the study, around 150 TCR beta chains were listed as associated with cytomegalovirus. Across donors, most TCR sequences were observed very rarely, whereas some public TCRs were present in many individuals. A group of highly shared sequence variants was considered likely to be a technical artifact of the sequencing pipeline. A later genetic analysis associated a missense DCLRE1C variant with V-gene and J-gene trimming of TCR beta chains, and an independent cohort replicated the association. A further reported finding was that TCR beta sequences accurately predicted the HLA-A and HLA-B alleles for most subjects in the first cohort. Because some donors lacked HLA typing at each locus, the association tests relied only on the typed subset. Strong co-occurrence of HLA alleles, especially DR and DQ, made assigning TCR associations to individual alleles difficult. Broadly in line with IMGT annotations, most TCR beta V segments showed up in productive rearrangements about 87% or about 30% of the time in an earlier analysis of around 600 of the donors. Linkage disequilibrium might explain the correlated functional status among segregating V segments, but an unknown experimental factor could not be ruled out. According to a later analysis, most CMV-associated TCR beta chains appeared to be HLA-restricted, and the HLA associations seemed to be driven largely by CMV exposure. Presence/absence analyses assumed roughly uniform sequencing depth across donors, an assumption that may not hold. The classifier was reported to diagnose cytomegalovirus status with high specificity and sensitivity in both the original cohort and the validation cohort. The earlier analysis of approximately 590 of the donors excluded seventeen rarely observed V segments, including chromosome 9 orphons, because counts were too low. According to a later analysis, TCR association rates differed among HLA loci, with DRB1 alleles showing the most associated TCRs and HLA-C alleles showing the fewest. Some IMGT-functional V segments, including TRBV6-2 and TRBV6-3, could not be distinguished by the 87-base-pair reads and were therefore excluded. In a later analysis, HLA-associated TCR beta chains showed more clonal expansion and lower generation probabilities than non-associated chains that were equally common. Several of the top co-occurrence clusters appeared to be linked to parvovirus B19, influenza, CMV and Epstein-Barr virus, according to a later analysis. This cohort had only TCR beta chains sequenced, and the lack of alpha or paired-chain data limited which features could be detected. A few of the identified cytomegalovirus-associated TCR beta chains were confirmed in vitro to be specific for cytomegalovirus antigens. Compared with the roughly 670-donor mean, donors in an Asian-associated ancestry cluster had fewer N-insertions in productive TCRs, according to a later genetic analysis. The authors suggested that the approach could potentially be generalized to other disease states and immunological phenotypes. At a false discovery rate of 0.05, a later analysis linked 16,951 TCR beta sequences to specific HLA alleles.

To note about this clone: The antigen it recognizes is unknown. Base qualities are not at hand, and no much larger clone is one base apart.

At the junction V is shortened by 2 bases and J by 4 bases, with 8 bases in between. The germline V gene sets CDR1 to MDHEN and CDR2 to SYDVKM. The CDR3 runs 13 residues from the cysteine to the phenylalanine. The entry retains the CDR3 DNA only, 39 bases that are in frame from base 1. In total, 666 healthy bone marrow donors made up the cohort. At the time of sampling, every cohort member was nominally healthy, though immune exposures that went unrecorded were likely present. The donor was CMV seronegative and was included in the group of a few hundred seronegative cohort members. Every donor gave a peripheral blood sample, and the peripheral blood mononuclear cells from that sample were used for TCR beta sequencing. Genomic DNA was extracted from the blood cell samples with the Qiagen DNeasy Blood Extraction Kit.

Sequenced input: PBMCs. The V gene is TRBV28 and the J gene is TRBJ1-1, with a weak D call of TRBD1 (6 bases match). This sequence was found in a female donor in good health and CMV-seronegative. In nucleotide form, the sequence is TGTGCCAGCAGTTTACCCAGGGGCACTGAAGCTTTCTTT. Translation gives CASSLPRGTEAFF. When the CDR3 is completed using the reference TRBV28 and TRBJ1-1 genes on either side, the full variable domain is DVKVTQSSRYLVKRTGEKVFLECVQDMDHENMFWYRQDPGLGLRLIYFSYDVKMKEKGDIPEGYSVSREKKERFSLILESASTNQTSMYLCASSLPRGTEAFFGQGTRLTVV.